This T cell receptor beta chain was obtained from a study of shared clonotypes between healthy human individuals. Measured with immunoSEQ multiplex PCR; TCRdb has only the in-frame clones, and not every one. The table has hundreds of thousands of clones, about 90% seen once. Terminally differentiated effector memory CD45RA+ cells were left out of the naive CD8 fraction, which was CD45RO-negative and positively selected for CCR7. This CDR3 has 17 amino acids. V was shortened by 4 bases and J by 7 bases, with 22 bases between the two germline ends. In germline, CDR1 is MNHEY, CDR2 SMNVEV (reference sequence).

Sequences were obtained from naive CD8+ T cells sorted from blood. The genes are TRBV27 and TRBJ2-2; D possibly corresponds to TRBD2 (5 bases). The sequence derives from a man in his thirties or forties in good health. Here the CDR3 reads CASSSYLLVAFNGELFF. The DNA for the CDR3 is TGTGCCAGCAGTTCCTACTTACTAGTAGCTTTTAACGGGGAGCTGTTTTTT.